These 27 T cell receptor beta chains share one sample of origin, sequenced in a study of monozygotic twins with inflammatory bowel disease. TCRdb reprocessed the 5' RACE reads; each CDR3 protein has one entry and no DNA is given. In all, the sample yields 190,000 or so distinct CDR3 sequences. The sequenced sample was blood. All receptors derive from a human donor with ulcerative colitis or Crohn's disease, or a healthy co-twin of an affected twin (not recorded which).

The J gene is TRBJ1-1, the V gene TRBV7-3; TCRdb selects TRBD1, and the lack of DNA leaves this call unchecked. The CDR3 is 13 amino acids. Per germline, CDR1 SGHTA and CDR2 FQGTGA. CDR3 protein: CASRAGGSTEAFF.

This chain uses TRBV6-5 with TRBJ1-2. The germline gives CDR1 MNHEY, CDR2 SVGAGI. The CDR3 loop spans 17 amino acids. This chain's CDR3 is CASSHPRTDAANYGYTF.

V and J are TRBV12-3 or TRBV12-4 and TRBJ2-5. The CDR3 has 13 amino acids. The CDR3 spells CASSLIRKETQYF.

The rearrangement joins TRBV20-1 to TRBJ2-5; TCRdb's D call, TRBD1, is unchecked because there is no DNA. CDR3 length: 14 residues. Germline V gene lookup returns CDR1 DFQATT and CDR2 SNEGSKA (reference sequence). CDR3 protein: CSAPGRDKQETQYF.

This rearrangement joins TRBV3-1 to TRBJ1-6; TCRdb lists TRBD1, though no DNA is available to test this call. The CDR3 is 15 residues long. Per germline, CDR1 LGHDT and CDR2 YNNKEL (reference sequence). CDR3 protein: CASSQVGGDNSPLHF.

The rearrangement links TRBV7-9 to TRBJ1-1; lacking DNA, the TRBD1 call made by TCRdb goes unchecked. The CDR3 runs 15 residues. Germline-derived CDR1 and CDR2 are SEHNR and FQNEAQ (reference sequence). The chain's CDR3 is CASSLRSGTFTEAFF.

The J gene is TRBJ1-6, the V gene TRBV5-1; TCRdb selects TRBD1, and the lack of DNA leaves this call unchecked. Germline CDR1 is SGHRS and CDR2 is YFSETQ. The CDR3 loop spans 15 amino acids. CDR3 amino acids: CASSEGQGWNSPLHF.

The chain is built from TRBV5-1 and TRBJ2-2; the D gene TCRdb calls, TRBD2, cannot be checked with no DNA. CDR3 length equals 15 residues. Germline loops: CDR1 SGHRS, CDR2 YFSETQ. The CDR3 sequence: CASSKTLTEAGELFF.

The chain has TRBV10-3 and TRBJ2-7. Germline V gene data show CDR1 as ENHRY and CDR2 as SYGVKD. The CDR3 extends over 16 amino acids. The CDR3 is CAISESGSSSPYEQYF.

The CDR3 here is CASISPPRGGYNEQFF. This chain uses TRBV7-8 with TRBJ2-1; checking the TCRdb D call of TRBD1 is not possible without DNA. CDR3 length equals 16 residues. The germline V gene has CDR1 SGHVS and CDR2 FQNEAQ. Looking up the rest from reference TRBV7-8 and TRBJ2-1 gives the full variable domain: GAGVSQSPRYKVAKRGQDVALRCDPISGHVSLFWYQQALGQGPEFLTYFQNEAQLDKSGLPSDRFFAERPEGSVSTLKIQRTQQEDSAVYLCASISPPRGGYNEQFFGPGTRLTVL.

The gene calls are TRBV29-1 and TRBJ2-7. CDR1 is SQVTM, CDR2 ANQGSEA, per germline. CDR3 length equals 11 residues. CDR3 residues: CSGGSSYEQYF.

This chain joins TRBV20-1 and TRBJ2-1; TCRdb indicates TRBD1, and absent DNA this call remains unverified. CDR1 is DFQATT and CDR2 is SNEGSKA in the germline V gene (reference sequence). This CDR3 comprises 13 residues. The CDR3 protein is CSAFGGDHNEQFF.

The chain is built from TRBV20-1 and TRBJ2-3. The germline V gene encodes CDR1 DFQATT and CDR2 SNEGSKA (reference sequence). The CDR3 extends over 12 amino acids. CDR3 in amino acids: CSASLGLDTQYF.

The chain couples TRBV10-3 to TRBJ2-2; TCRdb reports TRBD2, a call that lacks DNA to check it against. The length of the CDR3 is 13 residues. Germline assignment: CDR1 ENHRY and CDR2 SYGVKD. CDR3 sequence reads: CAAKGPNTGELFF.

The chain couples TRBV5-1 to TRBJ2-2; the D call of TRBD1 rests on TCRdb alone, since no DNA is present to check it. Germline assignment: CDR1 SGHRS and CDR2 YFSETQ. This CDR3 contains 14 residues. This chain's CDR3 is CASVRDTDTGELFF.

The chain uses TRBV12-3 or TRBV12-4 and TRBJ1-1; TCRdb names TRBD1, which stays unverified in the absence of DNA. This CDR3 has 15 amino acids. This chain's CDR3 is CASRNPGQGLTEAFF.

The chain uses TRBV20-1 and TRBJ2-7; TCRdb gives TRBD2 as the D gene, but with no DNA this cannot be confirmed. Looked up from germline, CDR1 is DFQATT and CDR2 is SNEGSKA (reference sequence). This CDR3 spans 15 amino acids. The CDR3: CSARARSGVPYEQYF.

This rearrangement joins TRBV5-1 to TRBJ1-2. Germline CDR1 reads SGHRS; CDR2 reads YFSETQ. The CDR3 has 12 amino acids. CDR3 loop: CASSSDGYGYTF.

The genes are TRBV24-1 and TRBJ2-5. This CDR3 has 13 residues. Germline V gene sequence: CDR1 KGHDR, CDR2 SFDVKD. The chain's CDR3 is CATSAGFQETQYF.

V is TRBV12-3 or TRBV12-4 and J is TRBJ1-1; TCRdb picks TRBD1, but there is no DNA to check that call. The CDR3 covers 15 residues. The CDR3 sequence is CASSPYVNTNTEAFF.

The V gene is TRBV18, the J gene TRBJ2-2; TCRdb's D call, TRBD1, is unchecked because there is no DNA. The CDR3 loop spans 16 amino acids. Per the germline V gene, CDR1 is KGHSH and CDR2 is LQKENI. This CDR3 is CASSPSGQGGTGELFF.

The V and J genes are TRBV7-8 and TRBJ1-3; there is no DNA to check the TCRdb D call of TRBD1. The CDR3 runs to 14 residues. The V gene's germline CDR1 is SGHVS and CDR2 FQNEAQ. The CDR3 loop reads CASSPQGGGNTIYF.

V and J are TRBV12-3 or TRBV12-4 and TRBJ1-5; lacking DNA, the TRBD1 call made by TCRdb goes unchecked. This CDR3 spans 14 amino acids. The CDR3 region is CASSPTGSNQPQHF.

The chain employs TRBV7-9 and TRBJ1-6; TCRdb names TRBD1, which stays unverified in the absence of DNA. Germline V lookup: CDR1 SEHNR, CDR2 FQNEAQ (reference sequence). CDR3 size: 14 residues. The CDR3 loop is CASSSGTGVSPLHF. Looking up the rest from reference TRBV7-9 and TRBJ1-6 gives the full variable domain: DTGVSQNPRHKITKRGQNVTFRCDPISEHNRLYWYRQTLGQGPEFLTYFQNEAQLEKSRLLSDRFSAERPKGSFSTLEIQRTEQGDSAMYLCASSSGTGVSPLHFGNGTRLTVT.

V is TRBV5-1 and J is TRBJ2-3; the D gene TCRdb calls, TRBD1, cannot be checked with no DNA. The CDR3 is 15 residues long. The germline gives CDR1 SGHRS, CDR2 YFSETQ. The CDR3: CASREGVRGTDTQYF.

The chain has TRBV11-2 and TRBJ2-7; TCRdb calls TRBD1, which cannot be checked without DNA. CDR3 length: 14 residues. Germline V gene lookup returns CDR1 SGHAT and CDR2 FQNNGV. The CDR3 loop reads CASSLSYRTYEQYF.

The chain uses TRBV4-1 and TRBJ2-5; absent DNA, TCRdb's TRBD2 call cannot be checked. Germline V CDR1 and CDR2: MGHRA, YSYEKL. CDR3 length: 17 residues. The CDR3 loop is CASSQTELAGGKETQYF.